The clone carrying this T cell receptor (beta chain) was observed at least ten times. What it binds is unknown. This record belongs to a study of T cells in Graves' hyperthyroidism and ophthalmopathy. Study results and limitations: Stable hyperthyroidism and ophthalmopathy were separated using 13 V-J signatures.

RNA transcripts gave rise to amplified TCR beta CDR3 regions. Primed by the HTBI set, a first-round RT-PCR was run on the TCR CDR3. Using its own MiXCR run on the multiplex PCR reads, TCRdb lists one record per CDR3 protein. This table holds 250,000 or so distinct CDR3 sequences, 13% to 15% found once. Input material: blood. The TCR comes from a woman between 40 and 55 years old with Graves' hyperthyroidism that later progressed to Graves' ophthalmopathy.

In DNA form, the CDR3 reads TGCGCCAGCAGCTCGGCGAGCTTGGGGAGGGACACTGAAGCTTTCTTT. This translates into CASSSASLGRDTEAFF. The rearrangement links TRBV5-1 to TRBJ1-1; no definite D call. V lost 3 bases and J 3 bases, leaving 18 bases between the germline ends. From germline, CDR1 is SGHRS and CDR2 YFSETQ. This CDR3 spans 16 amino acids.